This T cell receptor (beta chain) was documented in a study of CD8 T cells in ankylosing spondylitis. Study-wide results and caveats: Blood from ankylosing spondylitis patients appeared to carry a characteristic roughly 8-variant TCR beta motif. Peripheral blood samples showed relatively rare disease-linked clones, and these clones were CD8+. Matched ankylosing spondylitis synovial fluid reportedly showed significant enrichment of disease-linked clones.

By quantitative 5'-RACE with molecular barcodes, the TCR beta libraries were made. TCRdb re-called the 5' RACE reads through MiXCR, storing one row per CDR3 protein. The sample contains approximately 300,000 distinct CDR3 sequences, about 19% of which appear only once. This clonotype was picked up a small number of times. Its antigen is currently unknown. Germline V gene lookup returns CDR1 DFQATT and CDR2 SNEGSKA (reference sequence). The length of the CDR3 is 11 residues. Trimming took 4 bases from V and 14 from J, leaving 17 bases between them. The sample taken for sequencing was blood, either unsorted or a sorted T cell fraction (not recorded which). The chain couples TRBV20-1 to TRBJ1-1; D unresolved. The TCR was taken from a male donor with ankylosing spondylitis or in good health (not recorded which). Here the CDR3 reads CSATDVGPGFF. The CDR3 bases are TGCAGTGCTACCGACGTGGGCCCCGGGTTCTTT.